Shown below are 25 T cell receptor beta chains from a single sample sequenced in a study of T-cell reconstitution after alpha-beta-depleted transplantation in children (dated by TCRdb to the mid-2010s). Receptor amplification or capture employed PCR. Sequencing used an Illumina HiSeq 2500. Molecular barcoding was employed in the preparation of TCR libraries, with unique molecular identifiers being used to normalize TCRbeta repertoire quantification. TCRdb itself trimmed the public reads at Q25 with fastp, ran MiXCR and retained productive beta chains. Every CDR3 protein is listed once, alongside the most common genes and DNA of its rows. This sample lists hundreds of thousands of distinct CDR3 sequences; approximately 15% were detected once. Jointly, the top ten make up just under 45% of the sample. The treatment or condition label, as the study defines it: allogeneic hematopoietic cell transplantation with graft depleted of TCRalphabeta T cells and CD19 B cells.

Sequencing used PBMCs, mostly from graft donor cells, obtained 360 days after TCRalphabeta/CD19-depleted stem cell transplant. The receptors come from a male patient between 2 and 10 years old who had a stem cell transplant for acute lymphoblastic leukemia, so the T cells may come from the graft donor.

In this sample, this clonotype turned up many times. The chain links TRBV29-1 to TRBJ2-5; no firm D call. With 3 bases removed from V and 4 bases from J, the gap between germline ends came to 9 bases. CDR1 is SQVTM, CDR2 ANQGSEA, per germline. The CDR3 extends over 12 amino acids. This CDR3 is CSVENGGETQYF. The DNA of the CDR3 is TGCAGCGTTGAGAACGGCGGAGAGACCCAGTACTTC.

A few counts support this clonotype. This rearrangement joins TRBV30 to TRBJ1-1; TRBD1 is a possible D gene (6 bases). The CDR3 is 15 amino acids. V dropped 2 bases and J dropped 4 bases, with 17 bases sitting between them. Germline CDR1 is GTSNPN and CDR2 is SVGIG (reference sequence). CDR3 loop: CAWSSWGGRSTEAFF. In DNA form, the CDR3 reads TGTGCCTGGAGTTCCTGGGGGGGCCGGAGCACTGAAGCTTTCTTT.

The chain carries TRBV6-1 and TRBJ2-1; 11 positions match TRBD2. The junction had 9 bases not matched to a gene; V was cut back by 6 bases and J by 8 bases. CDR3 size: 15 residues. Germline V gene data show CDR1 as MNHNS and CDR2 as SASEGT. The CDR3 sequence is CASRLAGALAHEQFF. The CDR3 bases are TGTGCCAGCAGACTAGCGGGGGCCTTAGCTCATGAGCAGTTCTTC.

This clonotype appeared a few times. The chain employs TRBV27 and TRBJ2-7; TRBD2 matches at 7 bases. V gave up 5 bases and J gave up 9 bases; unmatched junction bases: 7. The germline gives CDR1 MNHEY, CDR2 SMNVEV (reference sequence). CDR3 size: 12 residues. The CDR3 DNA follows: TGTGCCAGCAGTCCGTCGGGGGGAAGGCAGTACTTC. Translated: CASSPSGGRQYF.

This clonotype is medium-sized. The chain joins TRBV29-1 to TRBJ2-2, with no clear D. The germline gives CDR1 SQVTM, CDR2 ANQGSEA. V was pared by 2 bases and J by 5 bases, with 6 bases between. The CDR3 has 12 residues. The CDR3 region is CSVERTTGELFF. The CDR3 DNA is TGCAGCGTTGAAAGAACAACCGGGGAGCTGTTTTTT.

The table lists this clonotype with a few counts. The rearrangement links TRBV6-2 or TRBV6-3 to TRBJ2-7; D perhaps matches TRBD1 (6 bases). CDR1 MNHEY and CDR2 SVGEGT come from the germline V gene. The V end was cut by 2 bases, the J end by 2 bases, with 16 bases between. The CDR3 spans 16 residues. The CDR3 coding sequence is TGTGCCAGCAGTTACGCACCCAGGGGATCTGCCTACGAGCAGTACTTC. It codes for CASSYAPRGSAYEQYF.

V and J are TRBV7-9 and TRBJ1-1; maybe TRBD1 (5 bases). The germline CDR1 and CDR2 sequences are SEHNR and FQNEAQ (reference sequence). The V and J ends lost 1 base and 11 bases respectively, with 17 bases between them. This CDR3 region has 14 residues. CDR3 residues: CASSLGGGGKSAFF. CDR3 coding DNA: TGTGCCAGCAGCTTAGGGGGTGGGGGAAAATCGGCTTTCTTT.

This clonotype was picked up many times. This sequence joins TRBV28 and TRBJ2-5; D gene uncertain. The germline CDR1 and CDR2 sequences are MDHEN and SYDVKM. Trimming left V 6 bases short and J 3 bases short, with 8 bases between. This CDR3 is built from 12 residues. In nucleotides, the CDR3 is TGTGCCAGCAGGACGGGTAAAGAGACCCAGTACTTC. It codes for CASRTGKETQYF.

The CDR3 sequence is CASSEVRGYEQYF. Here the CDR3 DNA reads TGTGCCAGCAGTGAGGTCAGGGGATACGAGCAGTACTTC. This chain uses TRBV2 with TRBJ2-7, with D perhaps matching TRBD1 (6 bases). Trimming took 3 bases from V and 4 from J, leaving 10 bases between them. Germline lookup yields CDR1 SNHLY and CDR2 FYNNEI. This CDR3 has 13 amino acids.

This clonotype has a single count. This chain uses TRBV25-1 with TRBJ2-1; TRBD2 agrees at 12 bases. CDR3 size: 14 residues. Looked up from germline, CDR1 is MGHDK and CDR2 is SYGVNS. J was trimmed by 4 bases and V by 8 bases; bases with no gene match: 3. This CDR3 is CASQTSGRYNEQFF. CDR3 coding DNA: TGTGCCAGCCAAACTAGCGGGAGGTACAATGAGCAGTTCTTC.

This clonotype was recorded many times. The gene calls are TRBV29-1 and TRBJ2-3, with D possibly TRBD2 on 6 matching bases. Trimming took 5 bases from V and 3 from J, leaving 12 bases between them. The CDR3 covers 13 residues. The germline V gene has CDR1 SQVTM and CDR2 ANQGSEA. In DNA form, the CDR3 reads TGCAGCGTTTGGGGCGGGATAACAGATACGCAGTATTTT. Its translation: CSVWGGITDTQYF.

This clonotype was detected only a few times. The CDR3 nucleotides read TGTGCCAGCAGTGACCCCCAGCGGGACAGGGCCGAGCAGTACTTC. Encoded protein: CASSDPQRDRAEQYF. The chain couples TRBV28 to TRBJ2-7, with 9 bases fitting TRBD1. Germline V gene sequence: CDR1 MDHEN, CDR2 SYDVKM. The CDR3 totals 15 residues. V was pared by 5 bases and J by 6 bases, with 11 bases of the junction left unmatched.

The J gene is TRBJ1-1, the V gene TRBV2, with D maybe TRBD1 (5 bases). Trimming removed 6 bases at V and 3 bases at J, with 17 bases between. CDR3 length: 15 amino acids. Germline V gives CDR1 SNHLY, CDR2 FYNNEI. CDR3 amino acids: CASRGGDSKYTEAFF. Here the CDR3 DNA reads TGTGCCAGCAGGGGGGGGGACTCTAAGTACACTGAAGCTTTCTTT.

This clonotype showed up many times. This sequence joins TRBV20-1 and TRBJ2-7; D is perhaps TRBD2 (6 bases). The V end lost 3 bases, the J end lost 5 bases, and 17 bases lay between the germline ends. This CDR3 has 14 amino acids. CDR1 is DFQATT and CDR2 is SNEGSKA in the germline V gene (reference sequence). CDR3 loop: CSASGDGSHDEQYF. As DNA, the CDR3 is TGCAGTGCTAGTGGGGACGGGAGTCACGACGAGCAGTACTTC.

The J gene is TRBJ2-3, the V gene TRBV19; a possible D gene is TRBD1 (5 bases). CDR3 size: 12 residues. V was clipped by 10 bases and J by 3 bases, with 11 bases between them. The germline V gene has CDR1 LNHDA and CDR2 SQIVND (reference sequence). Here the CDR3 DNA reads TGTGCCACTTTACACAGGACAGATACGCAGTATTTT. This translates into CATLHRTDTQYF.

V gene TRBV19 combines with J gene TRBJ1-5; TRBD1 aligns across 8 bases. After removal of 6 bases from V and 3 bases from J, the junction contained 7 bases not matched to a gene. The germline V gene has CDR1 LNHDA and CDR2 SQIVND (reference sequence). The CDR3 runs to 15 residues. DNA for the CDR3: TGTGCCAGTAGACGGGGACAGGCCGCCAATCAGCCCCAGCATTTT. Its protein product is CASRRGQAANQPQHF.

This clonotype was seen a few times. The J gene is TRBJ2-2, the V gene TRBV5-4, with a possible D match to TRBD1 (6 bases). The germline CDR1 and CDR2 sequences are SGHNT and YYREEE (reference sequence). Trimming stripped 4 bases from V and 1 base from J, with 11 bases between. The CDR3 consists of 15 residues. DNA for the CDR3: TGTGCCAGCAGCCGAAACAGGGAGAACACCGGGGAGCTGTTTTTT. As protein: CASSRNRENTGELFF.

The rearrangement uses TRBV9 and TRBJ2-5; D may be TRBD1 or TRBD2 (6 bases each). The CDR3 is made up of 14 amino acids. Germline V CDR1 and CDR2: SGDLS, YYNGEE. Trimming shortened V by 2 bases and J by 3 bases, and 11 bases separated the two germline ends. In DNA, the CDR3 is TGTGCCAGCAGCGTGGGGGGCAGAAAAGAGACCCAGTACTTC. It specifies CASSVGGRKETQYF.

The CDR3 loop reads CASSQEGGATNTQYF. The CDR3 bases are TGCGCCAGCAGCCAAGAGGGGGGCGCCACGAATACGCAGTATTTT. This rearrangement joins TRBV4-3 to TRBJ2-3, with D possibly being TRBD1 or TRBD2 (6 bases each). The CDR3 totals 15 residues. CDR1 LGHNA and CDR2 YSLEER come from the germline V gene. V was trimmed by 0 bases and J by 7 bases, leaving 14 bases between them.

This clonotype was observed a few times. The chain has TRBV20-1 and TRBJ2-2, with D possibly matching TRBD1 (6 bases). Germline V lookup: CDR1 DFQATT, CDR2 SNEGSKA (reference sequence). This CDR3 region has 14 residues. Trimming cost V 1 base and J 6 bases, with 12 bases left between them. CDR3: CSARVPQGSGELFF. The CDR3 DNA follows: TGCAGTGCTAGAGTCCCACAGGGATCCGGGGAGCTGTTTTTT.

This clonotype was seen more than once but under ten times. CDR3 in amino acids: CASSPSPGGGETQYF. In DNA, the CDR3 is TGTGCCAGCAGCCCCTCCCCGGGGGGCGGGGAGACCCAGTACTTC. The rearrangement links TRBV9 to TRBJ2-5, with D possibly matching TRBD2 (7 bases). Germline assignment: CDR1 SGDLS and CDR2 YYNGEE. The CDR3 runs 15 residues. V gave up 4 bases and J gave up 5 bases, with 18 bases separating them.

This clonotype turned up a few times. The rearrangement joins TRBV6-2 or TRBV6-3 to TRBJ2-1, with D possibly matching TRBD2 (5 bases). V was shortened by 6 bases and J by 6 bases, with 15 bases between the two germline ends. This CDR3 contains 14 residues. Germline V CDR1 and CDR2: MNHEY, SVGEGT. CDR3 sequence: CASRGLSWVNEQFF. The DNA of the CDR3 is TGTGCCAGCAGAGGACTTTCCTGGGTCAATGAGCAGTTCTTC.

The rearrangement links TRBV6-5 to TRBJ1-2, with 10 bases fitting TRBD1. CDR3 length equals 15 residues. Losses at the gene ends were 2 bases for V and 8 bases for J; bases not matched to a gene: 8. The germline V gene encodes CDR1 MNHEY and CDR2 SVGAGI. The CDR3 loop is CASSYRRQGAQGYTF. CDR3 in DNA: TGTGCCAGCAGTTACCGGAGACAGGGGGCGCAGGGCTACACCTTC.

This clonotype has only a few counts. V gene TRBV20-1 combines with J gene TRBJ1-6; unclear D gene. The germline gives CDR1 DFQATT, CDR2 SNEGSKA (reference sequence). CDR3 length equals 14 residues. Deletions cut 0 bases from V and 7 bases from J, with 10 bases between. The CDR3 loop is CSARDGRPNSPLHF. CDR3 nucleotides: TGCAGTGCTAGAGATGGAAGGCCGAATTCACCCCTCCACTTT.

CDR3: CASSYSFRQFF. CDR3 bases: TGTGCCAGCAGTTACTCTTTCCGGCAGTTCTTC. V and J are TRBV6-2 or TRBV6-3 and TRBJ2-1; unclear D gene. This CDR3 has 11 residues. CDR1 and CDR2 from the germline V gene are MNHEY and SVGEGT. The V end lost 0 bases, the J end lost 12 bases, and 6 bases lay between the germline ends.